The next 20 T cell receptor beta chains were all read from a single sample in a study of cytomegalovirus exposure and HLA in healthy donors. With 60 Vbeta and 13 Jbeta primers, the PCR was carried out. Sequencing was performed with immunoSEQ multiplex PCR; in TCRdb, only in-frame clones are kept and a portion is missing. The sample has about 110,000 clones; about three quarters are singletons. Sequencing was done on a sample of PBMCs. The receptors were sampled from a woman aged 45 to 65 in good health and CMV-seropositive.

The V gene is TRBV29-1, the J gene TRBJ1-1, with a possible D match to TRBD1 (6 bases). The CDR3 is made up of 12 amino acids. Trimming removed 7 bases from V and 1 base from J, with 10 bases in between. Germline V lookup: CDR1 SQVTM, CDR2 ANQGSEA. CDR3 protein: CSAIRGNTEAFF. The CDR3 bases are TGCAGCGCCATCAGGGGGAACACTGAAGCTTTCTTT.

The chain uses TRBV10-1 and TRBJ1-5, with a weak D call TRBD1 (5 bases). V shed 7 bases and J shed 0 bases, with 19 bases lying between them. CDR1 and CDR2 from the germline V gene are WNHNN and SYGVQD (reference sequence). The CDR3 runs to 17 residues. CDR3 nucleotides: TGCGCCAGCAAGGGTCCAGGGAGGAGTTATAGCAATCAGCCCCAGCATTTT. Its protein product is CASKGPGRSYSNQPQHF.

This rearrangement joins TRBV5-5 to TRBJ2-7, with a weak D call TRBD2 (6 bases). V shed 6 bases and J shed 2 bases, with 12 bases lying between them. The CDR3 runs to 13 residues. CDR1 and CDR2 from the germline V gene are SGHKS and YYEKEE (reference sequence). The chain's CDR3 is CASILGGTYEQYF. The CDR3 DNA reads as TGTGCCAGCATACTGGGGGGTACCTACGAGCAGTACTTC.

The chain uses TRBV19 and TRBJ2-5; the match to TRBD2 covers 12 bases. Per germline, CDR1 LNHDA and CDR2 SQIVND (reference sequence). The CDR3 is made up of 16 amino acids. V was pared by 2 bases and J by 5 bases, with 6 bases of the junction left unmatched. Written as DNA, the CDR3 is TGTGCCAGTAGTATATGGGCTAGCGGGGGGGCTGAGACCCAGTACTTC. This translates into CASSIWASGGAETQYF.

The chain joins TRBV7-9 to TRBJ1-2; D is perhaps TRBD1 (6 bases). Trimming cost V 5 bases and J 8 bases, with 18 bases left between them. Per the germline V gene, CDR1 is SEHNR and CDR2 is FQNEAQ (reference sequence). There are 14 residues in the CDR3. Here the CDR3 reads CASSPTGSWSGYTF. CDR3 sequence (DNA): TGTGCCAGCAGCCCTACAGGGTCGTGGAGCGGCTACACCTTC.

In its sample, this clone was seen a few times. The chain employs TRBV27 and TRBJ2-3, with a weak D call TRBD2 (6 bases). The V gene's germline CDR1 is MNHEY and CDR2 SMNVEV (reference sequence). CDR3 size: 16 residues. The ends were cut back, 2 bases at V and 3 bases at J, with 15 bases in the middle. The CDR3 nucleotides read TGTGCCAGCAGTTTAATTGCCTTCGGGAGTACAGATACGCAGTATTTT. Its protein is CASSLIAFGSTDTQYF.

The CDR3 sequence: CAISEGFSGGPPYNEQFF. CDR3 nucleotide sequence: TGTGCCATCAGTGAGGGGTTTAGCGGGGGACCCCCCTACAATGAGCAGTTCTTC. The V gene is TRBV10-3, the J gene TRBJ2-1; the match to TRBD2 covers 9 bases. This CDR3 has 18 amino acids. After removal of 2 bases from V and 2 bases from J, the junction contained 10 bases not matched to a gene. Germline V gene lookup returns CDR1 ENHRY and CDR2 SYGVKD.

The CDR3 DNA follows: TGCGCCAGCAGCCAAGGGGTACCGGGGGACGCGAACACCGGGGAGCTGTTTTTT. This gives the protein CASSQGVPGDANTGELFF. The rearrangement joins TRBV4-3 to TRBJ2-2; D might be TRBD2 (6 bases). The germline CDR1 and CDR2 sequences are LGHNA and YSLEER. The CDR3 covers 18 residues. V was pared by 1 base and J by 0 bases, with 15 bases between.

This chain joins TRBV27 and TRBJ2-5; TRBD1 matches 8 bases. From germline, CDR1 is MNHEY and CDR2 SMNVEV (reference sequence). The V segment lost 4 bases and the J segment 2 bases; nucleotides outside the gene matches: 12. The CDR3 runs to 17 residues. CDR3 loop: CASSSRRKTGEQETQYF. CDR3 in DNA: TGTGCCAGCAGTTCCCGAAGAAAGACAGGGGAGCAAGAGACCCAGTACTTC.

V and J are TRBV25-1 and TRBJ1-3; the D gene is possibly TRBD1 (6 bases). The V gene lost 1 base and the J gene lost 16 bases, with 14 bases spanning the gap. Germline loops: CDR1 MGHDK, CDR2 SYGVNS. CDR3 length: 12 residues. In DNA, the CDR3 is TGTGCCAGCAGTGAATTTAACAGGGAGAAGTATTTT. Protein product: CASSEFNREKYF.

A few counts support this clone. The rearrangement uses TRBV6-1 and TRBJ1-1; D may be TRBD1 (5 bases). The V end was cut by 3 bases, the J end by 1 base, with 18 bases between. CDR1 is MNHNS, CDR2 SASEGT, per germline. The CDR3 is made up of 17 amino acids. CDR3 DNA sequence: TGTGCCAGCAGTGAGGGGTTCGGTTGGCAGGGGAACACTGAAGCTTTCTTT. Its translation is CASSEGFGWQGNTEAFF.

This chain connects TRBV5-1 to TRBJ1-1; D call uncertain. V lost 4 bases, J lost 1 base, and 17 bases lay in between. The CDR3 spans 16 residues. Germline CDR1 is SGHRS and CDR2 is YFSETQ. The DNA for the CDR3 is TGCGCCAGCAGCCAAGTAATTGGAGGAGAGAACACTGAAGCTTTCTTT. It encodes CASSQVIGGENTEAFF.

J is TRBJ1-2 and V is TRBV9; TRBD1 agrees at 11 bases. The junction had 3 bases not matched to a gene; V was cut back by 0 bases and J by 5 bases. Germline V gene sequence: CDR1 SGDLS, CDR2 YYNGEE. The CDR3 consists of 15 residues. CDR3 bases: TGTGCCAGCAGCGTAGTGGGGACAGGGGGGTATGGCTACACCTTC. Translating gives CASSVVGTGGYGYTF.

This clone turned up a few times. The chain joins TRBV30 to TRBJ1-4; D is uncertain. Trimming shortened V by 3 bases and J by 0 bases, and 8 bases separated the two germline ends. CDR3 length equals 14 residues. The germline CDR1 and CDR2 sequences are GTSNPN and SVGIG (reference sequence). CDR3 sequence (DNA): TGTGCCTGGAGGAAAGAGGCAACTAATGAAAAACTGTTTTTT. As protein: CAWRKEATNEKLFF.

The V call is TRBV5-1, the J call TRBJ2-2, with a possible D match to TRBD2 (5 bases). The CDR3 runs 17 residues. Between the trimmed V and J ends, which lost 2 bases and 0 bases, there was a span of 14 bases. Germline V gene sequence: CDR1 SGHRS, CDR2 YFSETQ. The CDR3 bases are TGCGCCAGCAGCTTAAATCGAAGGGAGACGAACACCGGGGAGCTGTTTTTT. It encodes CASSLNRRETNTGELFF. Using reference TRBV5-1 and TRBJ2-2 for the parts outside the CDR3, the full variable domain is KAGVTQTPRYLIKTRGQQVTLSCSPISGHRSVSWYQQTPGQGLQFLFEYFSETQRNKGNFPGRFSGRQFSNSRSEMNVSTLELGDSALYLCASSLNRRETNTGELFFGEGSRLTVL.

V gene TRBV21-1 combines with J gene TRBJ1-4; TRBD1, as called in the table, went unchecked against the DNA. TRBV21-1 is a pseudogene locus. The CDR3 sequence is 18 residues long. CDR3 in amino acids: CASSKGRGRTGRSEKLFF. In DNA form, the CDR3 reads TGTGCCAGCAGCAAAGGTAGGGGGCGGACAGGTCGTAGTGAAAAACTGTTTTTT.

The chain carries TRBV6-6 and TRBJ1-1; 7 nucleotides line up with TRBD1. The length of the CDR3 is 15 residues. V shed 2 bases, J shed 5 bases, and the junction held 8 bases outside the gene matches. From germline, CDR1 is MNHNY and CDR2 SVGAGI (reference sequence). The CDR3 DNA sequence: TGTGCCAGCAGTTACCTTCCAGGGGGGTGGACTGAAGCTTTCTTT. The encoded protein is CASSYLPGGWTEAFF.

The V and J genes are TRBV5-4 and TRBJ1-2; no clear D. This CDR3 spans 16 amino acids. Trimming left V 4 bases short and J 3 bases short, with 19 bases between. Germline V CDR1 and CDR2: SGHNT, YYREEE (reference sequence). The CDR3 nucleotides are TGTGCCAGCAGCCCCCAGTTGTTGGCCGGGGACTATGGCTACACCTTC. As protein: CASSPQLLAGDYGYTF.

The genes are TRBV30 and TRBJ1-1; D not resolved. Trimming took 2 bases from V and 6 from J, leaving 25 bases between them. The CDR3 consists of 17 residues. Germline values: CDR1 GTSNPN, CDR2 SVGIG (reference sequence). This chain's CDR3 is CAWSPPPWRVSKSEAFF. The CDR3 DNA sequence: TGTGCCTGGAGTCCACCCCCCTGGAGGGTGAGTAAATCTGAAGCTTTCTTT.

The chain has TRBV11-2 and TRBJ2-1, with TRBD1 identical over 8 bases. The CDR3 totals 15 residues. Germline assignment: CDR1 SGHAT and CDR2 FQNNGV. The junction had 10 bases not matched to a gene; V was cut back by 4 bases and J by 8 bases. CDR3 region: CASSSQGASKDEQFF. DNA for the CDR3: TGTGCCAGCAGCTCCCAGGGGGCTTCTAAAGATGAGCAGTTCTTC.